Listed below are T cell receptor beta chains from one sample, sequenced in a study of T-cell reconstitution after alpha-beta-depleted transplantation in children. TCRdb fed the PCR reads into MiXCR, producing one record per CDR3 protein. The sample includes a few hundred thousand distinct CDR3 sequences, roughly 13% of them seen just once. The specimen comprised PBMCs, mostly from graft donor cells, sampled 360 days after TCRalphabeta/CD19-depleted stem cell transplant. These receptors were obtained from a male patient younger than 18 who had a stem cell transplant for acute myeloid leukemia, so the T cells may come from the graft donor. Both conserved end residues are part of each CDR3. A D gene is named only where the DNA matches it firmly. A row's size may be missing; if present it is once, few, many or a size class.

TRBV29-1	.	TRBJ1-1	many	13	CSVERQASTEAFF	TGCAGCGTTGAACGACAGGCAAGCACTGAAGCTTTCTTT
TRBV7-6	.	TRBJ2-7	many	14	CASSLTDLSYEQYF	TGTGCCAGCAGCTTAACAGACCTTTCCTACGAGCAGTACTTC
TRBV5-1	TRBD2	TRBJ2-1	.	14	CASSRPSGYNEQFF	TGCGCCAGCAGTCGTCCTAGCGGATACAATGAGCAGTTCTTC
TRBV4-2	TRBD2	TRBJ2-2	few	19	CASSLTRLAGASNTGELFF	TGTGCCAGCAGCCTAACTCGACTAGCGGGAGCCTCGAACACCGGGGAGCTGTTTTTT
TRBV11-3	.	TRBJ2-1	few	17	CASSRNGGESSYNEQFF	TGTGCCAGCAGTCGAAACGGTGGGGAGAGCTCCTACAATGAGCAGTTCTTC
TRBV7-8	.	TRBJ2-1	.	17	CASSPSLNGGRNNEQFF	TGTGCCAGCAGCCCCTCCCTGAATGGAGGGCGAAACAATGAGCAGTTCTTC
TRBV28	TRBD1	TRBJ2-1	few	14	CASSPRTGDNEQFF	TGTGCCAGCTCTCCTCGGACAGGCGACAATGAGCAGTTCTTC
TRBV4-1	TRBD1	TRBJ2-7	many	18	CASSQLGTGKGTLRKQYF	TGCGCCAGCAGCCAACTTGGGACAGGGAAAGGCACCCTGCGCAAGCAGTACTTC
TRBV10-3	TRBD1	TRBJ2-5	.	17	CAISDPGQGAPRETQYF	TGTGCCATCAGTGACCCGGGACAGGGGGCTCCAAGAGAGACCCAGTACTTC
TRBV29-1	.	TRBJ2-5	many	12	CSVILVQETQYF	TGCAGCGTTATACTAGTTCAAGAGACCCAGTACTTC
TRBV3-1	.	TRBJ2-7	many	13	CASSRYSTYEQYF	TGTGCCAGCAGCCGATACTCTACCTACGAGCAGTACTTC
TRBV6-2/TRBV6-3	.	TRBJ2-7	many	12	CASSSGFYEQYF	TGTGCCAGCAGTTCCGGGTTTTACGAGCAGTACTTC
TRBV6-5	TRBD1	TRBJ2-5	many	13	CASSWDREETQYF	TGTGCCAGCAGTTGGGACAGGGAAGAGACCCAGTACTTC
TRBV7-9	.	TRBJ2-1	few	11	CASSLPDEQFF	TGTGCCAGCAGCCTTCCCGATGAGCAGTTCTTC
TRBV15	.	TRBJ2-3	many	16	CATSPAGARSTDTQYF	TGTGCCACCAGTCCGGCGGGGGCACGAAGCACAGATACGCAGTATTTT
TRBV4-3	.	TRBJ2-4	many	13	CASSGPPPAIQYF	TGCGCCAGCAGCGGGCCCCCCCCGGCCATTCAGTACTTC
TRBV20-1	.	TRBJ2-1	.	11	CSARARDEQFF	TGCAGTGCTAGAGCGAGGGATGAGCAGTTCTTC
TRBV28	TRBD2	TRBJ2-1	.	16	CASSLSPAGGGDEQFF	TGTGCCAGCAGTTTATCCCCTGCGGGAGGAGGAGATGAGCAGTTCTTC
TRBV29-1	.	TRBJ2-3	many	13	CSVAGRGTDTQYF	TGCAGCGTCGCCGGGCGGGGCACAGATACGCAGTATTTT
TRBV7-2	.	TRBJ2-7	few	13	CASSLAAEYEQYF	TGTGCCAGCAGCTTAGCGGCTGAATACGAGCAGTACTTC